The T cell receptor (beta chain) described here comes from a study of OX40 agonist ivuxolimab in advanced cancers. Study in general: The study gave patients intravenous ivuxolimab at 0.01 to 10 mg/kg every 2 weeks. Dose-escalation patients had hepatocellular carcinoma, melanoma, renal cell or head and neck cancer. Males comprised 82.7% of the group, whose mean age was 60 years (range roughly 20 to 85).

This clone was seen once. Trimming cost V 4 bases and J 7 bases, with 13 bases left between them. The CDR3 sequence is 14 residues long. The germline V gene has CDR1 MNHEY and CDR2 SMNVEV (reference sequence). Sampling of blood occurred at baseline, cycle 4 day 1, and cycle 7 day 1. Here immunoSEQ multiplex PCR was the method, and the copy in TCRdb shows in-frame clones only, minus some. Of more than 45,000 clones listed, 65% to 85% are singletons. V and J are TRBV27 and TRBJ1-4, with D maybe TRBD1 (6 bases). The sequence derives from an adult with an advanced solid tumor such as melanoma, head and neck, liver or kidney cancer. Specimen: CD4+ or CD8+ T cells sorted from blood, collected in a trial of the OX40 agonist ivuxolimab. CDR3 sequence: CASSWGPRGEKLFF. As DNA, the CDR3 is TGTGCCAGCAGTTGGGGGCCGAGAGGTGAAAAACTGTTTTTT. Together with reference TRBV27 and TRBJ1-4, the CDR3 gives the full variable domain: EAQVTQNPRYLITVTGKKLTVTCSQNMNHEYMSWYRQDPGLGLRQIYYSMNVEVTDKGDVPEGYKVSRKEKRNFPLILESPSPNQTSLYFCASSWGPRGEKLFFGSGTQLSVL.